The 5 T cell receptor beta chains given below trace back to one sample, sequenced in a study of shared clonotypes between healthy human individuals. Generated by immunoSEQ multiplex PCR, the TCRdb table keeps only in-frame clones and is missing some. The repertoire consists of a few hundred thousand clones, with approximately 65% occurring once and the leading ten covering roughly 10%. Sequenced: memory CD4+ T cells sorted from blood. Regarding subset: CD45RA-negative fraction. These receptors were obtained from a man younger than 40 in good health.

The J gene is TRBJ2-1, the V gene TRBV11-2; D remains unclear. The CDR3 is 12 residues long. Trimming pared 0 bases from V and 8 bases from J, leaving 5 bases between. Germline V gene sequence: CDR1 SGHAT, CDR2 FQNNGV. In nucleotides, the CDR3 is TGTGCCAGCAGCTTAGACACCGATGAGCAGTTCTTC. This codes for CASSLDTDEQFF.

This chain connects TRBV2 to TRBJ2-5, with no clear D. The V gene's germline CDR1 is SNHLY and CDR2 FYNNEI. The CDR3 covers 12 residues. V lost 5 bases, J lost 2 bases, and 6 bases lay in between. CDR3 DNA sequence: TGTGCCAGCAGTCCTTTGCAAGAGACCCAGTACTTC. As protein: CASSPLQETQYF.

This chain uses TRBV25-1 with TRBJ2-1, with a possible D match to TRBD1 (5 bases). Germline CDR1 MGHDK, CDR2 SYGVNS. V was trimmed by 1 base and J by 2 bases, leaving 18 bases between them. The CDR3 consists of 18 residues. In nucleotides, the CDR3 is TGTGCCAGCAGTGAATTCCCGCAGGGTCCCCTTACCTACAATGAGCAGTTCTTC. Translation gives CASSEFPQGPLTYNEQFF.

The V and J genes are TRBV7-2 and TRBJ1-1, with TRBD1 as a possible D gene (5 bases). Germline CDR1 and CDR2: SGHTA and FQGNSA. CDR3 length: 15 residues. V dropped 7 bases and J dropped 3 bases, with 18 bases sitting between them. The CDR3 bases are TGTGCCAGCATTACCCAAGGAGGACACTACACTGAAGCTTTCTTT. Protein product: CASITQGGHYTEAFF.

The chain recombines TRBV28 with TRBJ1-5; TRBD1 matches at 8 bases. This CDR3 is built from 16 residues. The germline V gene has CDR1 MDHEN and CDR2 SYDVKM. V lost 5 bases to trimming and J lost 2 bases; unmatched junction nucleotides: 8. CDR3 in amino acids: CASSVNRGSGNQPQHF. The CDR3, as DNA: TGTGCCAGCAGTGTAAACAGGGGGTCAGGCAATCAGCCCCAGCATTTT.